The 25 T cell receptor beta chains presented below share a single source sample, sequenced in a study of breast tumors, draining lymph nodes, adjacent tissues (dated by TCRdb to the mid-2010s). The library was prepared using multiplex PCR. Data came from an Illumina HiSeq 2000. TCRdb reprocessed the public reads (quality trimming at Q25 with fastp, clone calling with MiXCR) and kept in-frame beta chains. Rows merge per CDR3 protein into single entries with the most common DNA and genes. The sample has about 14,000 distinct CDR3 sequences on record, around 57% of them singletons. The leading ten clones occupy approximately 30% of the sample. Material: tumor-adjacent breast tissue. All receptors derive from a female donor with breast cancer. Some clones in this sample may be carry-over from other donors' samples.

This clonotype was detected once. The chain combines TRBV19 with TRBJ1-1; D is perhaps TRBD1 (6 bases). The V gene lost 3 bases and the J gene lost 13 bases, with 12 bases spanning the gap. From germline, CDR1 is LNHDA and CDR2 SQIVND (reference sequence). The CDR3 spans 11 residues. This CDR3 is CASSITGRLFF. The CDR3 DNA reads TGTGCCAGTAGTATCACAGGGCGACTTTTCTTT.

This clonotype has more than one count but fewer than ten. The chain combines TRBV6-1 with TRBJ2-1, with TRBD2 matching 11 bases. Germline CDR1 is MNHNS and CDR2 is SASEGT. The CDR3 spans 15 residues. V was clipped by 5 bases and J by 5 bases; unmatched bases: 5. CDR3 sequence: CASSPLAGANNEQFF. CDR3 nucleotide sequence: TGTGCCAGCAGTCCACTAGCGGGAGCGAACAATGAGCAGTTCTTC.

The V and J genes are TRBV20-1 and TRBJ1-3, with 8 bases lining up with TRBD1. The germline V gene encodes CDR1 DFQATT and CDR2 SNEGSKA (reference sequence). Trimming removed 5 bases from V and 2 bases from J; junction bases left unmatched: 2. CDR3 length: 13 amino acids. CDR3 sequence (DNA): TGCAGTGCTCTGGACAGGGCTGGAAACACCATATATTTT. It codes for CSALDRAGNTIYF.

J is TRBJ2-4 and V is TRBV20-1, with D perhaps TRBD2 (6 bases). CDR1 is DFQATT and CDR2 is SNEGSKA in the germline V gene (reference sequence). V lost 6 bases and J lost 5, with 20 bases in between. The CDR3 is 15 amino acids. The CDR3 coding sequence is TGCAGTGCCCCATTGGCTAGCGCTAGCCAAAACATTCAGTACTTC. This sequence encodes CSAPLASASQNIQYF.

This clonotype was seen many times. A much larger clone sits a single nucleotide away, making a read error possible. The CDR3 DNA follows: TGTGCCAGCAGCTCCGGGGGGACGGTCCGGGAGCAGTACTTC. Protein: CASSSGGTVREQYF. The chain links TRBV5-6 to TRBJ2-7, with 7 bases that match TRBD2. Germline CDR1 reads SGHDT; CDR2 reads YYEEEE. This CDR3 region has 14 residues. Trimming at V came to 3 bases and at J to 7 bases, leaving 10 bases not matched to a gene.

The chain carries TRBV19 and TRBJ1-1, with 8 nucleotides matching TRBD1. Per germline, CDR1 LNHDA and CDR2 SQIVND (reference sequence). The CDR3 extends over 12 amino acids. The V and J ends lost 5 bases and 7 bases, in that order; junction bases with no gene match: 3. The CDR3 spells CASSRDRGEAFF. For the CDR3, the DNA is TGTGCCAGTAGTCGCGACAGGGGTGAAGCTTTCTTT.

This clonotype was recorded once. The gene calls are TRBV20-1 and TRBJ1-4; perhaps TRBD1 as D (5 bases). Trimming stripped 5 bases from V and 4 bases from J, with 8 bases between. CDR3 length: 12 residues. Germline CDR1 reads DFQATT; CDR2 reads SNEGSKA (reference sequence). The CDR3 loop reads CSAGTDNEKLFF. CDR3 DNA: TGCAGTGCTGGGACGGATAATGAAAAACTGTTTTTT.

The rearrangement uses TRBV5-4 and TRBJ2-7; 14 nucleotides line up with TRBD2. The ends lost 0 bases at V and 9 bases at J; junction bases unmatched: 11. Germline CDR1 and CDR2: SGHNT and YYREEE (reference sequence). The CDR3 length is 17 residues. CDR3 sequence reads: CASSLASGTSGSLVQYF. For the CDR3, the DNA is TGTGCCAGCAGCTTGGCCTCCGGGACTAGCGGGAGTCTCGTGCAGTACTTC. The full variable domain, rest sourced from reference TRBV5-4 and TRBJ2-7, is ETGVTQSPTHLIKTRGQQVTLRCSSQSGHNTVSWYQQALGQGPQFIFQYYREEENGRGNFPPRFSGLQFPNYSSELNVNALELDDSALYLCASSLASGTSGSLVQYFGPGTRLTVT.

This clonotype has at least ten counts. V is TRBV28 and J is TRBJ2-7; D unclear. The CDR3 is 15 residues long. Trimming cost V 5 bases and J 1 base, with 15 bases left between them. The germline CDR1 and CDR2 sequences are MDHEN and SYDVKM. The CDR3 sequence is CASSPLLGISYEQYF. The DNA of the CDR3 is TGTGCCAGCAGTCCCCTTCTTGGAATTTCCTACGAGCAGTACTTC.

This clonotype has a count of ten or more. The chain recombines TRBV6-6 with TRBJ2-5, with 9 bases aligning to TRBD1. The CDR3 contains 15 residues. V dropped 6 bases and J dropped 5; count of bases not matched to a gene: 10. Looked up from germline, CDR1 is MNHNY and CDR2 is SVGAGI (reference sequence). The CDR3 region has the DNA TGTGCCAGCAGCAGGGGGACAGGGATCCGCGAGACCCAGTACTTC. Encoded protein: CASSRGTGIRETQYF.

This clonotype rates as medium-sized (0.01 to 0.1%). CDR3 region: CASSQESAGDEQFF. As DNA, the CDR3 is TGCGCCAGCAGCCAAGAGTCGGCAGGGGATGAGCAGTTCTTC. This chain uses TRBV4-3 with TRBJ2-1, with D perhaps matching TRBD1 (6 bases). The CDR3 totals 14 residues. Trimming removed 0 bases from V and 8 bases from J, with 11 bases in between. CDR1 is LGHNA, CDR2 YSLEER, per germline.

CDR3 DNA: TGCAGTGCTAGAGATCCAGGAGGGCCCGTAAACTATGGCTACACCTTC. Translation gives CSARDPGGPVNYGYTF. The chain employs TRBV20-1 and TRBJ1-2; D remains unclear. CDR3 size: 16 residues. Trimming took off 0 bases at V and 2 bases at J, with 16 bases between the two ends. Germline V lookup: CDR1 DFQATT, CDR2 SNEGSKA (reference sequence).

This clonotype is classed as medium-sized (0.01 to 0.1%). The chain carries TRBV13 and TRBJ1-2, with D possibly being TRBD1 (5 bases). Trimming took off 3 bases at V and 5 bases at J, with 19 bases between the two ends. The CDR3 runs to 16 residues. CDR1 and CDR2 (germline): PRHDT, FYEKMQ (reference sequence). The chain's CDR3 is CASSFKTAGDYYGYTF. The DNA for the CDR3 is TGTGCCAGCAGCTTTAAGACAGCGGGGGACTATTATGGCTACACCTTC.

This clonotype is medium-sized within its sample. This chain connects TRBV2 to TRBJ2-7, with 13 nucleotides matching TRBD2. In germline, CDR1 is SNHLY, CDR2 FYNNEI. V was clipped by 3 bases and J by 5 bases; unmatched bases: 7. CDR3 size: 16 residues. CDR3 region: CASSEGGLAGSNEQYF. Here the CDR3 DNA reads TGTGCCAGCAGTGAGGGGGGACTAGCGGGAAGTAACGAGCAGTACTTC.

The chain recombines TRBV15 with TRBJ2-1, with 14 bases that match TRBD2. This CDR3 comprises 19 residues. Germline CDR1 LNHNV, CDR2 YYDKDF (reference sequence). V was pared by 2 bases and J by 2 bases, with 8 bases of the junction left unmatched. CDR3 sequence reads: CATSRMGTSGSGTYNEQFF. The CDR3 region has the DNA TGTGCCACCAGCAGAATGGGGACTAGCGGGAGTGGAACCTACAATGAGCAGTTCTTC.

This clonotype showed up many times. The chain uses TRBV6-6 and TRBJ2-5; D remains ambiguous. CDR1 MNHNY and CDR2 SVGAGI come from the germline V gene (reference sequence). The CDR3 extends over 13 amino acids. Trimming cost V 4 bases and J 2 bases, with 8 bases left between them. The CDR3 nucleotides are TGTGCCAGCAGTTCGCAGGTACAAGAGACCCAGTACTTC. Amino acid sequence: CASSSQVQETQYF.

V and J are TRBV5-8 and TRBJ2-7, with 10 bases that match TRBD2. This CDR3 spans 15 amino acids. Germline trimming cut 2 bases from V and 6 bases from J; bases unmatched to any gene: 8. Looked up from germline, CDR1 is SGHTS and CDR2 is YDEGEE. The CDR3 region is CASSFTSGMRGEQYF. The CDR3 DNA sequence: TGTGCCAGCAGCTTTACTAGCGGGATGAGAGGCGAGCAGTACTTC.

This clonotype showed up just once. J is TRBJ1-1 and V is TRBV10-3; the D is unclear. Germline-derived CDR1 and CDR2 are ENHRY and SYGVKD. Trimming took 4 bases from V and 3 from J, leaving 6 bases between them. The CDR3 is made up of 12 amino acids. CDR3 bases: TGTGCCATCAGTGGAACGGACACTGAAGCTTTCTTT. The encoded protein is CAISGTDTEAFF.

The CDR3 sequence is CASSQTATGYTF. DNA for the CDR3: TGTGCCAGCAGCCAGACAGCTACGGGCTACACCTTC. The rearrangement uses TRBV7-8 and TRBJ1-2; possibly TRBD1 for D (5 bases). Germline lookup yields CDR1 SGHVS and CDR2 FQNEAQ. Trimming took off 5 bases at V and 8 bases at J, with 12 bases between the two ends. This CDR3 has 12 amino acids.

This clonotype appeared many times. This chain uses TRBV9 with TRBJ2-1; weak D call: TRBD1 (6 bases). This CDR3 spans 13 amino acids. V was pared by 3 bases and J by 4 bases, with 8 bases between. CDR1 and CDR2 (germline): SGDLS, YYNGEE. The DNA for the CDR3 is TGTGCCAGCAGCGCTGGACAGTACAATGAGCAGTTCTTC. It yields the protein CASSAGQYNEQFF.

This clonotype was seen more than once but under ten times. V gene TRBV15 combines with J gene TRBJ1-2; 8 bases match TRBD1. From germline, CDR1 is LNHNV and CDR2 YYDKDF (reference sequence). This CDR3 comprises 13 residues. The junction had 2 bases not matched to a gene; V was cut back by 0 bases and J by 8 bases. The CDR3 here is CATSRDPGGGYTF. CDR3 DNA sequence: TGTGCCACCAGCAGAGATCCAGGGGGCGGCTACACCTTC.

CDR3 DNA sequence: TGCAGTGCTAGCGTCAGCGGGAGCGAGATGGAGACCCAGTACTTC. Residues: CSASVSGSEMETQYF. The rearrangement uses TRBV20-1 and TRBJ2-5; 8 nucleotides align to TRBD2. The germline V gene has CDR1 DFQATT and CDR2 SNEGSKA (reference sequence). This CDR3 has 15 amino acids. Germline trimming cut 3 bases from V and 5 bases from J; bases unmatched to any gene: 11.

The V call is TRBV19, the J call TRBJ1-2; the match to TRBD1 covers 7 bases. The CDR3 extends over 13 amino acids. Losses at the gene ends were 5 bases for V and 8 bases for J; bases not matched to a gene: 8. CDR1 is LNHDA and CDR2 is SQIVND in the germline V gene (reference sequence). CDR3 nucleotide sequence: TGTGCCAGTAGTTCCGACAGGGTGCGAGGCTACACCTTC. It specifies CASSSDRVRGYTF.

Relative to its sample, this clonotype is medium-sized (0.01 to 0.1%). V usage is TRBV13 and J usage is TRBJ1-6; the D gene is possibly TRBD1 (6 bases). This CDR3 spans 17 amino acids. Trimming removed 6 bases from V and 14 bases from J, with 29 bases in between. The germline CDR1 and CDR2 sequences are PRHDT and FYEKMQ (reference sequence). CDR3 sequence: CASRPSGLGGEKVTLHF. The CDR3, as DNA: TGTGCCAGCAGACCAAGTGGCCTAGGGGGTGAAAAAGTCACCCTCCACTTT. The variable domain in full, with the rest retrieved from reference TRBV13 and TRBJ1-6, is AAGVIQSPRHLIKEKRETATLKCYPIPRHDTVYWYQQGPGQDPQFLISFYEKMQSDKGSIPDRFSAQQFSDYHSELNMSSLELGDSALYFCASRPSGLGGEKVTLHFGNGTRLTVT.

The gene calls are TRBV7-9 and TRBJ2-5; D possibly corresponds to TRBD2 (5 bases). V dropped 5 bases and J dropped 2 bases, with 15 bases sitting between them. This CDR3 contains 15 residues. Looked up from germline, CDR1 is SEHNR and CDR2 is FQNEAQ (reference sequence). CDR3 sequence reads: CASSPVGELQETQYF. The CDR3 bases are TGTGCCAGCAGCCCCGTGGGAGAGCTTCAAGAGACCCAGTACTTC.